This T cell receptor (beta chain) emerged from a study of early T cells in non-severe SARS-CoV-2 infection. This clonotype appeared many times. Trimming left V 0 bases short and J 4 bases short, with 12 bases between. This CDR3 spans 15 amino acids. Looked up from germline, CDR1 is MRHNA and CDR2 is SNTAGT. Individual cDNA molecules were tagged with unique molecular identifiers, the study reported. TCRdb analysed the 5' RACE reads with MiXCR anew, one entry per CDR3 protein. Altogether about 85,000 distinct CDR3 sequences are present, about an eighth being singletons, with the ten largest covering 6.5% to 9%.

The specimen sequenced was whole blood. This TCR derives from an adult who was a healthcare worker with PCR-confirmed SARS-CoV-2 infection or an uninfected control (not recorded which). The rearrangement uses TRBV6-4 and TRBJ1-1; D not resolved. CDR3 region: CASSDSGGGFTEAFF. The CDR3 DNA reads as TGTGCCAGCAGTGACTCGGGAGGAGGGTTCACTGAAGCTTTCTTT.